The source of this TCR beta chain is a study of cytomegalovirus exposure and HLA in healthy donors. Study overall: HLA-typed donors contributed approximately 86 million unique TCRs, which were held in an early data release. Of all 380 or so donors who were genotyped, roughly 83% belonged to the Caucasian-associated ancestry cluster. The study, taken as a whole, reports: Later, an analysis found that common viral pathogens appeared to be linked with several of the most significant clusters.

PCR used 60 Vbeta primers and 13 Jbeta primers. TCRdb's copy holds only in-frame clones and misses some; the assay was immunoSEQ multiplex PCR. In the table there are about 98,000 clones, about 74% of which are singletons. With regard to this clone: Antigen specificity is unknown.

The CDR3 has 13 amino acids. V dropped 4 bases and J dropped 0 bases, with 4 bases sitting between them. CDR1 and CDR2 from the germline V gene are MNHNS and SASEGT. J is TRBJ2-4 and V is TRBV6-1, with D uncertain. Material: PBMCs. This TCR was sampled from a male donor in good health and CMV-seronegative. This chain's CDR3 is CASSAKAKNIQYF. CDR3 nucleotide sequence: TGTGCCAGCAGTGCCAAAGCCAAAAACATTCAGTACTTC.